This T cell receptor (beta chain) was obtained from a study of cytomegalovirus exposure and HLA in healthy donors. Note on this clone: Its antigen is unknown.

Primers included in the PCR were 60 Vbeta and 13 Jbeta primers. Clones were sequenced by immunoSEQ multiplex PCR, and TCRdb holds only the in-frame ones, with some missing. Of 85,000 to 120,000 clones in the sample, around 77% are singletons; the top ten hold roughly 9.6%. Trimming took 5 bases from V and 5 from J, leaving 12 bases between them. This CDR3 contains 13 residues. Germline CDR1 is LNHDA and CDR2 is SQIVND (reference sequence). General study findings and limits: When a later analysis compared HLA-associated TCR beta chains with equally common others, the HLA-associated chains turned out to be more clonally expanded and to have lower generation probabilities. The study found most TCR sequences rare, yet found some public TCRs in many donors.

The gene calls are TRBV19 and TRBJ2-5; D remains unclear. This receptor was obtained from a male donor in good health and CMV-seropositive. Specimen: PBMCs. CDR3 in amino acids: CASSLLAWETQYF. CDR3 DNA: TGTGCCAGTAGTTTGTTAGCTTGGGAGACCCAGTACTTC.